These 9 T cell receptor beta chains originate from one sample sequenced in a study of blood T cell repertoires in COVID-19 (dated by TCRdb to the early 2020s). The protocol used for the library was the immunoSEQ multiplex PCR assay. TCRdb's version of the immuneACCESS table is confined to in-frame rearrangements and falls short of the full clone set. An unresolved V gene accounts for under half of the shortfall where checked; the remainder is of unknown origin. This sample gives roughly 310,000 clones in total; 89% of them show up just once. Jointly, the top ten make up roughly a tenth of the sample. Specimen: PBMCs or T cells enriched from blood (not recorded which). These receptors originate from a middle-aged woman who had recovered from COVID-19.

The genes are TRBV28 and TRBJ2-1, with 8 bases lining up with TRBD2. This CDR3 is 16 amino acids long. The V and J ends lost 5 bases and 0 bases, in that order; junction bases with no gene match: 6. CDR1 is MDHEN and CDR2 is SYDVKM in the germline V gene. The CDR3 sequence is CASSPPGGGSYNEQFF. The CDR3 region has the DNA TGTGCCAGCAGTCCCCCCGGGGGGGGCTCCTACAATGAGCAGTTCTTC.

The chain combines TRBV7-9 with TRBJ2-3; 7 positions agree with TRBD1. The CDR3 has 16 residues. From germline, CDR1 is SEHNR and CDR2 FQNEAQ (reference sequence). V lost 4 bases and J lost 2; bases outside the gene matches: 9. Written as DNA, the CDR3 is TGTGCCAGCAGCTCCGTGGGACAGAGTGTCACAGATACGCAGTATTTT. It translates to CASSSVGQSVTDTQYF.

A word on this clone: In the same sample, other DNA sequences code for this CDR3. The V call is TRBV19, the J call TRBJ1-1; TRBD1 matches at 8 bases. V gave up 3 bases and J gave up 3 bases; unmatched junction bases: 3. This CDR3 comprises 14 residues. Per the germline V gene, CDR1 is LNHDA and CDR2 is SQIVND (reference sequence). CDR3 in DNA: TGTGCCAGTAGTATCGGACAGGGTTACACTGAAGCTTTCTTT. Translated: CASSIGQGYTEAFF.

The J gene is TRBJ1-5, the V gene TRBV10-3, with TRBD1 matching over 8 bases. The CDR3 runs 14 residues. Germline V gene data show CDR1 as ENHRY and CDR2 as SYGVKD. The ends lost 3 bases at V and 5 bases at J; junction bases unmatched: 3. The CDR3 spells CAISDRGRDQPQHF. CDR3 bases: TGTGCCATCAGTGACAGGGGGCGGGATCAGCCCCAGCATTTT.

The chain combines TRBV19 with TRBJ2-2, with D possibly TRBD1 on 6 matching bases. The CDR3 is 13 residues long. CDR1 is LNHDA, CDR2 SQIVND, per germline (reference sequence). V was trimmed by 6 bases and J by 8 bases, leaving 13 bases between them. As DNA, the CDR3 is TGTGCCAGTAGCATGGACAGTTCTGGGGAGCTGTTTTTT. Translation gives CASSMDSSGELFF.

The genes are TRBV7-3 and TRBJ2-7; 7 positions match TRBD1. The germline V gene encodes CDR1 SGHTA and CDR2 FQGTGA. Trimming at V came to 0 bases and at J to 4 bases, leaving 3 bases not matched to a gene. The CDR3 length is 14 residues. The CDR3 protein is CASSLTGQSYEQYF. The CDR3 DNA follows: TGTGCCAGCAGCTTAACGGGACAGAGTTACGAGCAGTACTTC.

The count of this clone is one. The chain couples TRBV15 to TRBJ1-1; TRBD1 matches at 7 bases. Germline V gene sequence: CDR1 LNHNV, CDR2 YYDKDF (reference sequence). There are 13 residues in the CDR3. Unmatched junction bases numbered 5, after V lost 0 bases and J lost 10 bases. CDR3 amino acids: CATSRDRQGAAFF. The CDR3 DNA follows: TGTGCCACCAGCAGAGACCGACAGGGTGCAGCTTTCTTT.

The chain employs TRBV29-1 and TRBJ2-3, with D perhaps matching TRBD2 (6 bases). CDR1 and CDR2 from the germline V gene are SQVTM and ANQGSEA. This CDR3 comprises 18 residues. The V end was cut by 7 bases, the J end by 0 bases, with 26 bases between. The CDR3 region has the DNA TGCAGCGCTGGAACCGGGAGATACCGAATAGATAGCACAGATACGCAGTATTTT. Residues: CSAGTGRYRIDSTDTQYF.

The rearrangement joins TRBV9 to TRBJ2-1, with TRBD2 matching over 8 bases. The CDR3 runs 15 residues. CDR1 is SGDLS, CDR2 YYNGEE, per germline. The ends lost 0 bases at V and 7 bases at J; junction bases unmatched: 6. The CDR3 sequence is CASSVGNSGTNEQFF. The DNA of the CDR3 is TGTGCCAGCAGCGTAGGGAATAGCGGGACGAATGAGCAGTTCTTC.